This paragraph covers one T cell receptor (beta chain) sequence. It is unclear where the CDR3 begins or ends on the DNA, so no DNA is shown, and the CDR3 is as TCRdb lists it. The CDR3 contains 16 residues when both ends are counted. Germline V gene data show CDR1 as LGHNA and CDR2 as YNFKEQ. Original methodology: Estimated nucleated cell counts came from reference gene primer amplification. Assay: immunoSEQ multiplex PCR; the TCRdb copy retains only in-frame clones and omits some. The V and J calls and clone size come from that table; D and trimming were worked out from the DNA. The data contain around 150,000 clones, approximately 79% of them singletons. These data are taken from a study of blood T cell repertoires in COVID-19. Study details: Acute and convalescent COVID-19 samples came from the United States, Italy and Spain.

Participants came from 20 to 25 US areas, aged about 18 to 89 years. The chain joins TRBV4-2 to TRBJ2-7; TRBD2 is the table's D call, not checked against the DNA. This TCR derives from a man aged 50-59 years who had recovered from COVID-19. The sample taken for sequencing was PBMCs or T cells enriched from blood (not recorded which). CDR3 residues: CASSQDSVRGSKEQYF.